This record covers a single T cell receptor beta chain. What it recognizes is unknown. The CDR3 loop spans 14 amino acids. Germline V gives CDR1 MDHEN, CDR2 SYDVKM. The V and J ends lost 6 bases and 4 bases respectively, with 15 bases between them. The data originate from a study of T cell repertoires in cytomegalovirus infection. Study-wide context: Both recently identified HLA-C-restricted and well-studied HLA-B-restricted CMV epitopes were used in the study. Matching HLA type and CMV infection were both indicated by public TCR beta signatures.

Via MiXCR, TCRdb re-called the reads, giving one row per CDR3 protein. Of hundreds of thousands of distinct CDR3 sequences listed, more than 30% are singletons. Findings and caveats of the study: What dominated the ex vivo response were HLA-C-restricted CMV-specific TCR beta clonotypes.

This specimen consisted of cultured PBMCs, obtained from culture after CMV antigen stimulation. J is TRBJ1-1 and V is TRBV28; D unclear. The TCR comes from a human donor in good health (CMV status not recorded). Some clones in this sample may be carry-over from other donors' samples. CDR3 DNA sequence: TGTGCCAGCAGCTACGGGCCCCCAAGCACTGAAGCTTTCTTT. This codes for CASSYGPPSTEAFF.